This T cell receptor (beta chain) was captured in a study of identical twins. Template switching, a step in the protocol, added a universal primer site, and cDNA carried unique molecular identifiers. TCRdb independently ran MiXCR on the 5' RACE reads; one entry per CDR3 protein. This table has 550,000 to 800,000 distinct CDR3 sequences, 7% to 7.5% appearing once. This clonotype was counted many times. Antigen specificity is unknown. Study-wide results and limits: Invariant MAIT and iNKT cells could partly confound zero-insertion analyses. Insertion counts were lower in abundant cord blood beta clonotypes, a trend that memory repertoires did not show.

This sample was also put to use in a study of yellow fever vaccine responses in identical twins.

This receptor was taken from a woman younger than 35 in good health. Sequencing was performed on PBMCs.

CDR3 protein: CASSQARSYEQYF. The CDR3 DNA sequence: TGTGCCAGCAGCCAAGCACGCTCCTACGAGCAGTACTTC. The V and J genes are TRBV3-1 and TRBJ2-7; D unclear. The CDR3 has 13 amino acids. In germline, CDR1 is LGHDT, CDR2 YNNKEL (reference sequence). The germline V and J ends were trimmed by 1 base and 0 bases, with 4 bases remaining between them.